These T cell receptor beta chains were read from a single sample in a study of T cell changes during pregnancy in multiple sclerosis. Assay used: immunoSEQ multiplex PCR; TCRdb lists only in-frame clones, some missing. The sample holds around 88,000 clones; just over 90% are singletons and the top ten take around 2.3%. The sequenced sample was peripheral blood, obtained in the first trimester of pregnancy. These TCRs come from a female donor with multiple sclerosis, enrolled in a pregnancy study. Each CDR3 is given with its conserved first and last residue. Each record gives: clone size, J gene, D gene, V gene, CDR3 protein, CDR3 DNA. The D gene is left open where the match is weak. Part of the rows lack a size; the others show once, few, many or a class for expanded clones.

-,TRBJ2-1,TRBD2,TRBV5-1,CASWETSGIFNEQFF,TGCGCCAGTTGGGAAACTAGCGGGATCTTCAATGAGCAGTTCTTC
once,TRBJ2-1,-,TRBV19,CASSELLVGYNEQFF,TGTGCCAGTAGTGAACTACTAGTCGGGTACAATGAGCAGTTCTTC
-,TRBJ1-1,-,TRBV4-1,CASSQEQGFLAFF,TGCGCCAGCAGCCAGGAACAGGGTTTTTTAGCTTTCTTT
-,TRBJ2-5,-,TRBV30,CAWSVLVKTQYF,TGTGCCTGGAGTGTACTGGTGAAGACCCAGTACTTC
-,TRBJ2-5,TRBD1,TRBV6-1,CASRLGQVGETQYF,TGTGCCAGCAGACTTGGACAGGTAGGAGAGACCCAGTACTTC
-,TRBJ2-1,TRBD2,TRBV15,CATSRDPGGTYNEQFF,TGTGCCACCAGCAGAGACCCGGGAGGAACCTACAATGAGCAGTTCTTC
-,TRBJ1-4,-,TRBV18,CASSLTGPALATNEKLFF,TGTGCCAGCTCACTGACAGGCCCAGCACTTGCAACTAATGAAAAACTGTTTTTT
-,TRBJ1-1,-,TRBV7-9,CASSLVSAVEAFF,TGTGCCAGCAGCTTAGTGAGCGCAGTAGAAGCTTTCTTT
-,TRBJ2-3,TRBD2,TRBV11-3,CASSPRTSGGVTDTQYF,TGTGCCAGCAGCCCCCGGACTAGCGGGGGAGTCACAGATACGCAGTATTTT
-,TRBJ2-7,-,TRBV9,CASSVGSGPYEQYF,TGTGCCAGCAGCGTAGGTAGCGGACCTTACGAGCAGTACTTC
-,TRBJ2-2,-,TRBV7-2,CASSSTVWLNTGELFF,TGTGCCAGCAGCTCTACTGTTTGGTTGAACACCGGGGAGCTGTTTTTT
-,TRBJ2-2,-,TRBV4-3,CASSQAGTTGELFF,TGCGCCAGCAGCCAAGCAGGGACAACCGGGGAGCTGTTTTTT
-,TRBJ2-5,-,TRBV28,CASSLVAGLYQETQYF,TGTGCCAGCAGTTTAGTGGCGGGGCTGTACCAAGAGACCCAGTACTTC
-,TRBJ2-5,-,TRBV11-2,CASSPLEWYQETQYF,TGTGCCAGCAGCCCCCTTGAGTGGTACCAAGAGACCCAGTACTTC
-,TRBJ1-2,-,TRBV27,CASSSLPDSNGYTF,TGTGCCAGCAGCTCCCTCCCCGACAGTAACGGCTACACCTTC
-,TRBJ2-7,-,TRBV6-5,CASSYGRDYEQYF,TGTGCCAGCAGTTACGGGCGGGACTACGAGCAGTACTTC
-,TRBJ2-2,-,TRBV29-1,CSVSGLFAGELFF,TGCAGCGTTTCAGGATTGTTTGCCGGGGAGCTGTTTTTT
-,TRBJ2-2,-,TRBV29-1,CSVQRTNTGELFF,TGCAGCGTTCAGCGGACGAACACCGGGGAGCTGTTTTTT
-,TRBJ1-6,-,TRBV5-6,CASSLDRVNSPLHF,TGTGCCAGCAGCTTGGACAGGGTTAATTCACCCCTCCACTTT
-,TRBJ1-1,TRBD1,TRBV7-9,CASKDREWGEAFF,TGTGCCAGCAAGGACAGGGAGTGGGGGGAAGCTTTCTTT
-,TRBJ1-2,-,TRBV11-3,CASSLDRGGRGYGYTF,TGTGCCAGCAGCTTAGATCGGGGGGGCCGAGGCTATGGCTACACCTTC
-,TRBJ2-1,TRBD1,TRBV19,CASSIGSQGVKSEQFF,TGTGCCAGTAGTATAGGATCACAGGGGGTTAAAAGTGAGCAGTTCTTC
-,TRBJ2-2,TRBD2,TRBV4-1,CASSQDLAGGQNTGELFF,TGCGCCAGCAGCCAAGACCTAGCGGGAGGGCAAAACACCGGGGAGCTGTTTTTT
-,TRBJ1-5,-,TRBV5-3,CARSLAPKIDRRNSNQPQHF,TGTGCCAGAAGCTTGGCCCCGAAAATTGACAGGAGAAATAGCAATCAGCCCCAGCATTTT
-,TRBJ2-2,TRBD1,TRBV2,CASGRGQQDPTNTGELFF,TGTGCCAGCGGAAGGGGGCAACAGGACCCGACGAACACCGGGGAGCTGTTTTTT
once,TRBJ2-7,TRBD1,TRBV5-1,CASSSRAFGTDFSSSYEQYF,TGCGCCAGCAGCTCCCGCGCATTCGGGACAGATTTTTCTAGCTCCTACGAGCAGTACTTC
-,TRBJ2-1,TRBD2,TRBV5-5,CASSSRTSTYNEQFF,TGTGCCAGCAGCTCCAGGACTAGCACCTACAATGAGCAGTTCTTC
-,TRBJ2-2,TRBD2,TRBV30,CAWNPSGNTGELFF,TGTGCCTGGAACCCTAGCGGGAACACCGGGGAGCTGTTTTTT